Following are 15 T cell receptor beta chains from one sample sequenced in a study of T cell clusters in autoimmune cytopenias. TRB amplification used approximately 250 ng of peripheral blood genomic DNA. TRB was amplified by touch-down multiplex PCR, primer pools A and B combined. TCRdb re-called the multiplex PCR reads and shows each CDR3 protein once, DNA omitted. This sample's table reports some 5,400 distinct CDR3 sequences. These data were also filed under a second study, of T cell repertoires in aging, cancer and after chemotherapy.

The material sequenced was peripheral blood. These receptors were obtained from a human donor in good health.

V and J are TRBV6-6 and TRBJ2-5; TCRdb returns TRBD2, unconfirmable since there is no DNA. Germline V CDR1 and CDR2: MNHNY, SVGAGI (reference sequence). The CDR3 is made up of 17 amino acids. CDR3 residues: CASSLSGTSGGQETQYF.

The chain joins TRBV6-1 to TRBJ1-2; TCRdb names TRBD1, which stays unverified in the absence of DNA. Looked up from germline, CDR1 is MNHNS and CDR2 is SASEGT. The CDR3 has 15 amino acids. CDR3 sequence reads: CASSVGTISNYGYTF.

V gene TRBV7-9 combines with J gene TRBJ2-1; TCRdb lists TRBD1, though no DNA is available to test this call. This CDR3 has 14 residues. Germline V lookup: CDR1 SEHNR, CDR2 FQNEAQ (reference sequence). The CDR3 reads CASSRSPGNNEQFF.

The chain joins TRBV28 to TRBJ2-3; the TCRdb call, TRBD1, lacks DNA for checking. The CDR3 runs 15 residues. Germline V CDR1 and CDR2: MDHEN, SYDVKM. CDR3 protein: CASRTGWSSTDTQYF.

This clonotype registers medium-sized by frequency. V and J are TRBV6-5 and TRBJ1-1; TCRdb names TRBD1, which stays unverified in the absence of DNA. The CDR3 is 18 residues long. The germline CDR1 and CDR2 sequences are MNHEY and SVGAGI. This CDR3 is CASSQSHRGRGQNTEAFF.

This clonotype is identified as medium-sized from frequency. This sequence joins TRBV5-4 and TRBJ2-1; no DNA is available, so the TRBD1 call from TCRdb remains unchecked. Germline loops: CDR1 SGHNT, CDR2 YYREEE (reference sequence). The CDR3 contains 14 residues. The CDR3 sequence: CASSLGASYNEQFF.

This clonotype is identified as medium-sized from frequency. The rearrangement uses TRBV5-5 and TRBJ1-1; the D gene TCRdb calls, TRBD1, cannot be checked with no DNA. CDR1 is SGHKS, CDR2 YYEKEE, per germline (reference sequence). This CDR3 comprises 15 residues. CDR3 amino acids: CASSLRTGEGTEAFF.

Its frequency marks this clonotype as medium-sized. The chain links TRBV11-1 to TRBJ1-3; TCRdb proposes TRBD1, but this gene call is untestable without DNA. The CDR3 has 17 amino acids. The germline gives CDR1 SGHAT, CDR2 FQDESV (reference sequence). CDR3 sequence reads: CASSANLGTGPGNTIYF.

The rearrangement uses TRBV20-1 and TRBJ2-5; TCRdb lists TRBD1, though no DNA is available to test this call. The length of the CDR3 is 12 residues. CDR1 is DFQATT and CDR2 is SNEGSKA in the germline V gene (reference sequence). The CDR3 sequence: CGKSRTGETQYF.

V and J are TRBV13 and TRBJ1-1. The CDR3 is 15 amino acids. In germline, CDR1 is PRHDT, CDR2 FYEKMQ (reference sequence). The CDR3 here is CASRAGTESNTEAFF. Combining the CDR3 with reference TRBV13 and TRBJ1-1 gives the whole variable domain AAGVIQSPRHLIKEKRETATLKCYPIPRHDTVYWYQQGPGQDPQFLISFYEKMQSDKGSIPDRFSAQQFSDYHSELNMSSLELGDSALYFCASRAGTESNTEAFFGQGTRLTVV.

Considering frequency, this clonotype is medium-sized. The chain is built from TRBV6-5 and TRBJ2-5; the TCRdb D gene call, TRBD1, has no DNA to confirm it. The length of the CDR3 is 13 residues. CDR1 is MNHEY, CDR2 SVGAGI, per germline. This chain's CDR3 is CASSYDRGGTQYF.

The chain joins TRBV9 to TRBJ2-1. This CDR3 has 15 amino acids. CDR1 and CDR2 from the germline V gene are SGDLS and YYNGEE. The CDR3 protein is CASSFGDSAYNEQFF.

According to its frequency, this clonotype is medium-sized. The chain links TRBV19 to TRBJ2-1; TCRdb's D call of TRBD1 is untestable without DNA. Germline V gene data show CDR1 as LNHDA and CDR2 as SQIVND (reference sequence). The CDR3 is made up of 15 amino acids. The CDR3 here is CASSIRGYSYNEQFF.

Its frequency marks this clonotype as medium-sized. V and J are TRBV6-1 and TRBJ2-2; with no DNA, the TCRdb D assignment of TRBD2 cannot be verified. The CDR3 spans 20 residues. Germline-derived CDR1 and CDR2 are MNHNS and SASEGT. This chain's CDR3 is CASSPGRGTSGSYNGGELFF.

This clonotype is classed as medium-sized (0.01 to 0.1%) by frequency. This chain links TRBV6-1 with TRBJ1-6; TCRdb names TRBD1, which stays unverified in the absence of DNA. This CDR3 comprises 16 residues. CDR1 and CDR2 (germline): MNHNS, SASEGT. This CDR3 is CASSEVRAGVGSPLHF.